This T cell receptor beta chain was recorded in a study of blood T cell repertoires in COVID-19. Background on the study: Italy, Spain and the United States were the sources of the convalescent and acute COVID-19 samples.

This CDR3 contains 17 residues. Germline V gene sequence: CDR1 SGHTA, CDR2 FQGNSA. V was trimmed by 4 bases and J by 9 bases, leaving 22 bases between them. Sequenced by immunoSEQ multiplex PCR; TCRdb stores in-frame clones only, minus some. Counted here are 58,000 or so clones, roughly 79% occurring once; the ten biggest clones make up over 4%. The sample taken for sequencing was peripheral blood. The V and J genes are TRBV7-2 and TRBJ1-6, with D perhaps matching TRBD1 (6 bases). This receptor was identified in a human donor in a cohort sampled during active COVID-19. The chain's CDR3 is CASSSVGWTVNRSPLHF. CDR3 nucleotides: TGTGCCAGCAGCTCGGTTGGGTGGACAGTGAACCGTTCACCCCTCCACTTT.